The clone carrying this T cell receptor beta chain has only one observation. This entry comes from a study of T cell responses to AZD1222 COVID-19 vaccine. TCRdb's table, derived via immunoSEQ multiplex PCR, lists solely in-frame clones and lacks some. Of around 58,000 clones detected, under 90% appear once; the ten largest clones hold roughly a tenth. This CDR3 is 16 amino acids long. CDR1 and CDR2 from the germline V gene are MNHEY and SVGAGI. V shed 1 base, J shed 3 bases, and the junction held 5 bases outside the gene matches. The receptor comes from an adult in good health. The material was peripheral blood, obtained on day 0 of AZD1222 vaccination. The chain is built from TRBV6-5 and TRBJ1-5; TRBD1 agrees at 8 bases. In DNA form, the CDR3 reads TGTGCCAGCAGTTACTTGGCGACAGGGGTCAATCAGCCCCAGCATTTT. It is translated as CASSYLATGVNQPQHF.